This T cell receptor beta chain was sequenced during a study of OX40 agonist ivuxolimab in advanced cancers. V was pared by 2 bases and J by 0 bases, with 5 bases between. The CDR3 covers 13 residues. The V gene's germline CDR1 is MDHEN and CDR2 SYDVKM. The repertoire was sequenced with immunoSEQ multiplex PCR; TCRdb's copy has only in-frame clones and lacks some. Of 11,000 to 15,000 clones in the sample, 70% to 80% are singletons; the top ten hold about a third. The sequencing here drew on CD4+ or CD8+ T cells sorted from blood, taken in a trial of the OX40 agonist ivuxolimab. This chain connects TRBV28 to TRBJ2-7; unclear D gene. This clonotype was sampled from an adult with an advanced solid tumor such as melanoma, head and neck, liver or kidney cancer. CDR3 in amino acids: CASSLTVSYEQYF. Written as DNA, the CDR3 is TGTGCCAGCAGTTTAACAGTCTCCTACGAGCAGTACTTC.